These 14 T cell receptor beta chains were sequenced from one sample in a study of blood T cell repertoires in COVID-19. Clones were sequenced by immunoSEQ multiplex PCR, and TCRdb holds only the in-frame ones, with some missing. The sample lists 120,000 or so clones, about four fifths seen once, with roughly 10% in the top ten. The sequenced sample was peripheral blood. The receptors here all came from a man aged 60 to 75 with acute or convalescent COVID-19.

This clone was seen only once. V is TRBV2 and J is TRBJ2-5; 7 bases agree with TRBD2. This CDR3 is built from 15 residues. Per the germline V gene, CDR1 is SNHLY and CDR2 is FYNNEI. V gave up 6 bases and J gave up 0 bases; unmatched junction bases: 7. The CDR3, as DNA: TGTGCCAGCAGGAAGGGGAGGGGCCACCAAGAGACCCAGTACTTC. This codes for CASRKGRGHQETQYF. Full variable domain (missing parts from reference TRBV2 and TRBJ2-5): EPEVTQTPSHQVTQMGQEVILRCVPISNHLYFYWYRQILGQKVEFLVSFYNNEISEKSEIFDDQFSVERPDGSNFTLKIRSTKLEDSAMYFCASRKGRGHQETQYFGPGTRLLVL.

The rearrangement uses TRBV25-1 and TRBJ2-3, with a weak D call TRBD1 (5 bases). This CDR3 contains 14 residues. V gave up 5 bases and J gave up 2 bases, with 11 bases separating them. Germline lookup yields CDR1 MGHDK and CDR2 SYGVNS. The CDR3 DNA sequence: TGTGCCAGCAGTCGGGCAGGGAACACAGATACGCAGTATTTT. It is translated as CASSRAGNTDTQYF.

This clone was detected a few times. The chain uses TRBV11-3 and TRBJ1-6; D gene unclear. V lost 4 bases and J lost 0, with 13 bases in between. Germline V gene data show CDR1 as SGHNT and CDR2 as YENEEA. There are 17 residues in the CDR3. This chain's CDR3 is CASSYGFCHSYNSPLHF. In DNA, the CDR3 is TGTGCCAGCAGCTACGGGTTCTGCCACTCCTATAATTCACCCCTCCACTTT.

The table lists this clone with many counts. The chain uses TRBV7-2 and TRBJ2-3; weak D call: TRBD2 (5 bases). The germline CDR1 and CDR2 sequences are SGHTA and FQGNSA. The CDR3 is 15 amino acids. V was clipped by 4 bases and J by 7 bases, with 18 bases between them. Written as DNA, the CDR3 is TGTGCCAGCAGCTCAACTGGGAGCAGAGCTCATACGCAGTATTTT. Its translation is CASSSTGSRAHTQYF.

The V gene is TRBV5-4, the J gene TRBJ2-7, with 9 bases aligning to TRBD2. After removal of 3 bases from V and 0 bases from J, the junction contained 10 bases not matched to a gene. This CDR3 is 17 amino acids long. The germline V gene encodes CDR1 SGHNT and CDR2 YYREEE (reference sequence). CDR3 protein: CASSSPQSGRSSYEQYF. The CDR3 DNA reads TGTGCCAGCAGCTCACCTCAAAGCGGGAGGAGCTCCTACGAGCAGTACTTC.

The rearrangement uses TRBV28 and TRBJ2-3; D gene unclear. The CDR3 contains 14 residues. Trimming removed 6 bases at V and 1 base at J, with 11 bases between. Germline CDR1 is MDHEN and CDR2 is SYDVKM. This chain's CDR3 is CASRTLEGTDTQYF. The CDR3 DNA reads TGTGCCAGCAGGACCTTAGAGGGCACAGATACGCAGTATTTT.

This clone was seen more than once but under ten times. CDR3 sequence: CASNRGIEPYEQYF. In DNA, the CDR3 is TGTGCCAGCAACAGGGGGATAGAACCCTACGAGCAGTACTTC. The chain has TRBV9 and TRBJ2-7, with TRBD1 matching over 8 bases. The germline V gene has CDR1 SGDLS and CDR2 YYNGEE. CDR3 length: 14 residues. Unmatched junction bases numbered 7, after V lost 6 bases and J lost 2 bases.

The V call is TRBV3-1 (or the pseudogene TRBV3-2), the J call TRBJ2-7; the match to TRBD2 covers 7 bases. This CDR3 has 17 residues. Germline V gene data show CDR1 as LGHDT and CDR2 as YNNKEL (reference sequence). The ends lost 3 bases at V and 2 bases at J; junction bases unmatched: 13. This CDR3 is CASSQAIIAGEPYEQYF. In DNA, the CDR3 is TGTGCCAGCAGCCAGGCCATAATAGCGGGCGAACCCTACGAGCAGTACTTC.

The V and J genes are TRBV6-5 and TRBJ2-3; D perhaps matches TRBD1 (6 bases). Trimming shortened V by 7 bases and J by 0 bases, and 14 bases separated the two germline ends. Germline CDR1 and CDR2: MNHEY and SVGAGI. The CDR3 has 15 amino acids. The CDR3 spells CASTKSGASTDTQYF. The CDR3 bases are TGTGCCAGCACAAAGTCAGGGGCTAGCACAGATACGCAGTATTTT.

This chain uses TRBV5-1 with TRBJ1-3; 8 bases are shared with TRBD1. Germline V gene lookup returns CDR1 SGHRS and CDR2 YFSETQ. J gave up 1 base and V 3 bases, and 12 bases lay outside the gene matches. The CDR3 extends over 18 amino acids. CDR3 coding DNA: TGCGCCAGCAGCTATGACAGGGGAGGAGGAACTTCTGGAAACACCATATATTTT. Protein: CASSYDRGGGTSGNTIYF. The complete variable domain, with remaining parts taken from reference TRBV5-1 and TRBJ1-3, reads KAGVTQTPRYLIKTRGQQVTLSCSPISGHRSVSWYQQTPGQGLQFLFEYFSETQRNKGNFPGRFSGRQFSNSRSEMNVSTLELGDSALYLCASSYDRGGGTSGNTIYFGEGSWLTVV.

This chain uses TRBV18 with TRBJ1-1, with a weak D call TRBD1 (5 bases). The CDR3 sequence is 12 residues long. Trimming cost V 3 bases and J 6 bases, with 8 bases left between them. Per the germline V gene, CDR1 is KGHSH and CDR2 is LQKENI. CDR3 sequence (DNA): TGTGCCAGCTCACCGGGAGGGGCTGAAGCTTTCTTT. The encoded protein is CASSPGGAEAFF.

The chain employs TRBV7-2 and TRBJ2-6; 7 bases are a match to TRBD1. Germline V gene lookup returns CDR1 SGHTA and CDR2 FQGNSA. V gave up 4 bases and J gave up 1 base; unmatched junction bases: 7. CDR3 length: 17 residues. The CDR3: CASSWGQPLSGANVLTF. The DNA of the CDR3 is TGTGCCAGCAGCTGGGGACAGCCTCTTTCTGGGGCCAACGTCCTGACTTTC.

The chain recombines TRBV5-1 with TRBJ2-1, with TRBD2 matching over 7 bases. Trimming at V came to 0 bases and at J to 13 bases, leaving 7 bases not matched to a gene. Per the germline V gene, CDR1 is SGHRS and CDR2 is YFSETQ. The CDR3 extends over 13 amino acids. As DNA, the CDR3 is TGCGCCAGCAGCTTGGCCGAGCGGGACCCACAGTTCTTC. Protein sequence: CASSLAERDPQFF.

This chain links TRBV10-3 with TRBJ1-1; unclear D gene. V dropped 2 bases and J dropped 5 bases, with 3 bases sitting between them. Germline values: CDR1 ENHRY, CDR2 SYGVKD. The CDR3 extends over 11 amino acids. The CDR3 spells CAISERTEAFF. In nucleotides, the CDR3 is TGTGCCATCAGTGAGCGGACTGAAGCTTTCTTT.